The TCR beta chain under discussion was sequenced for a study of blood T cell repertoires in COVID-19. Study-level information: Samples representing acute and convalescent COVID-19 were sourced from the United States, Italy and Spain. PBMCs, B-cell-depleted T cells, or T cells were the source of the cDNA or gDNA that made up the material.

This CDR3 is built from 12 residues. Trimming shortened V by 5 bases and J by 4 bases, and 9 bases separated the two germline ends. Germline CDR1 is MNHNY and CDR2 is SVGAGI (reference sequence). Per the original data handling: Nucleated cell number was recorded as an estimate derived from reference gene primer amplification. The assay was immunoSEQ multiplex PCR, and TCRdb's table has in-frame clones only and misses some. V and J calls and clone size are copied from that table; D and trimming were computed from the DNA. The data contain about 250,000 clones, approximately 91% of them singletons. The TCR originated in a woman aged 40-49 years who had recovered from COVID-19. Sequencing was done on a sample of peripheral blood. The V gene is TRBV6-6, the J gene TRBJ2-7, with D tentatively TRBD1 (6 bases). The CDR3 sequence is CASSDQGYEQYF. For the CDR3, the DNA is TGTGCCAGCAGTGACCAGGGGTACGAGCAGTACTTC.